The 17 T cell receptor beta chains in this list originate from one sample, sequenced in a study of blood T cell repertoires in COVID-19. Clones were sequenced by immunoSEQ multiplex PCR, and TCRdb holds only the in-frame ones, with some missing. The sample includes 250,000 to 350,000 clones, roughly 88% of them seen just once. The specimen was peripheral blood. The receptors originated from a woman in her 30s who had recovered from COVID-19.

V and J are TRBV6-2 or TRBV6-3 and TRBJ1-2; 7 positions match TRBD1. V dropped 2 bases and J dropped 0; count of bases not matched to a gene: 3. CDR1 is MNHEY and CDR2 is SVGEGT in the germline V gene. The length of the CDR3 is 15 residues. CDR3 amino acids: CASSYTGTANYGYTF. CDR3 in DNA: TGTGCCAGCAGTTACACCGGGACAGCTAACTATGGCTACACCTTC.

V gene TRBV4-1 combines with J gene TRBJ1-2; D is unresolved. This CDR3 is built from 15 residues. V was pared by 0 bases and J by 4 bases, with 12 bases between. Per germline, CDR1 MGHRA and CDR2 YSYEKL. The CDR3 sequence is CASSQDQDLGYGYTF. For the CDR3, the DNA is TGCGCCAGCAGCCAAGATCAGGACTTGGGCTATGGCTACACCTTC.

Many counts were recorded for this clone. This chain connects TRBV6-2 or TRBV6-3 to TRBJ1-4, with 12 bases identical to TRBD1. V was pared by 4 bases and J by 7 bases, with 1 base of the junction left unmatched. The CDR3 has 14 amino acids. Germline CDR1 reads MNHEY; CDR2 reads SVGEGT. Here the CDR3 DNA reads TGTGCCAGCAGTTCGGGACAGGGGGCTGAAAAACTGTTTTTT. Translation: CASSSGQGAEKLFF.

The J gene is TRBJ2-5, the V gene TRBV6-5; D gene uncertain. V gave up 0 bases and J gave up 4 bases, with 3 bases separating them. Germline values: CDR1 MNHEY, CDR2 SVGAGI. The CDR3 consists of 12 residues. CDR3 DNA: TGTGCCAGCAGTTACTCGAGAGAGACCCAGTACTTC. Translation gives CASSYSRETQYF.

The genes are TRBV5-5 and TRBJ1-2; unclear D gene. Trimming left V 6 bases short and J 1 base short, with 19 bases between. The CDR3 length is 16 residues. Germline V gene data show CDR1 as SGHKS and CDR2 as YYEKEE (reference sequence). CDR3 amino acids: CASTQAFAYFNYGYTF. Written as DNA, the CDR3 is TGTGCCAGCACCCAGGCATTCGCTTATTTTAACTATGGCTACACCTTC.

J is TRBJ2-5 and V is TRBV3-1 (or the pseudogene TRBV3-2), with TRBD2 matching over 15 bases. Germline V gene lookup returns CDR1 LGHDT and CDR2 YNNKEL (reference sequence). V was clipped by 3 bases and J by 0 bases; unmatched bases: 5. The CDR3 has 18 residues. As DNA, the CDR3 is TGTGCCAGCAGCCAGACCGGGACTAGCGGGGGGTACCAAGAGACCCAGTACTTC. Protein sequence: CASSQTGTSGGYQETQYF.

This chain uses TRBV27 with TRBJ2-2; 10 bases are shared with TRBD1. Looked up from germline, CDR1 is MNHEY and CDR2 is SMNVEV (reference sequence). Trimming at V came to 3 bases and at J to 5 bases, leaving 9 bases not matched to a gene. The CDR3 totals 17 residues. As DNA, the CDR3 is TGTGCCAGCAGTTTGCAGGACAGGGGGTTTTCTACCGGGGAGCTGTTTTTT. As protein: CASSLQDRGFSTGELFF.

The rearrangement joins TRBV15 to TRBJ2-1, with 11 nucleotides matching TRBD2. CDR3 length equals 15 residues. Germline V gene sequence: CDR1 LNHNV, CDR2 YYDKDF (reference sequence). The V gene end was trimmed by 8 bases and the J gene end by 3 bases; junction bases not matched to a gene: 6. CDR3 sequence (DNA): TGTGCCACCGGGTTACTAGCGGGGGTCTACAATGAGCAGTTCTTC. Translated: CATGLLAGVYNEQFF.

The chain links TRBV28 to TRBJ1-5; 9 positions match TRBD1. V trimming: 6 bases; J trimming: 4 bases; junction bases outside the gene matches: 10. The length of the CDR3 is 16 residues. Germline CDR1 and CDR2: MDHEN and SYDVKM. The CDR3 coding sequence is TGTGCCAGCAGACAGGACAGGGGACAGATGAATCAGCCCCAGCATTTT. Encoded protein: CASRQDRGQMNQPQHF.

The chain combines TRBV7-9 with TRBJ2-1; D gene ambiguous. The V gene lost 8 bases and the J gene lost 6 bases, with 5 bases spanning the gap. CDR3 length: 10 amino acids. Germline loops: CDR1 SEHNR, CDR2 FQNEAQ (reference sequence). As DNA, the CDR3 is TGTGCCAGCCTCGGCAATGAGCAGTTCTTC. This encodes CASLGNEQFF.

Concerning this clone: The sample contains more than one DNA sequence encoding this CDR3. V is TRBV7-2 and J is TRBJ2-3, with D unresolved. The germline V and J ends were trimmed by 4 bases and 3 bases, with 5 bases remaining between them. CDR1 and CDR2 from the germline V gene are SGHTA and FQGNSA. This CDR3 contains 12 residues. The CDR3 region is CASSSYTDTQYF. The CDR3 DNA reads TGTGCCAGCAGCTCGTATACAGATACGCAGTATTTT.

This clone was seen a single time. CDR3 loop: CASSLGTGNQPQHF. The DNA of the CDR3 is TGTGCCAGCAGCTTGGGGACGGGGAATCAGCCCCAGCATTTT. The chain employs TRBV5-6 and TRBJ1-5; D gene unclear. This CDR3 spans 14 amino acids. CDR1 and CDR2 from the germline V gene are SGHDT and YYEEEE. Trimming shortened V by 0 bases and J by 4 bases, and 8 bases separated the two germline ends. Complete variable domain (other parts from reference TRBV5-6 and TRBJ1-5): DAGVTQSPTHLIKTRGQQVTLRCSPKSGHDTVSWYQQALGQGPQFIFQYYEEEERQRGNFPDRFSGHQFPNYSSELNVNALLLGDSALYLCASSLGTGNQPQHFGDGTRLSIL.

The V gene is TRBV6-2 or TRBV6-3, the J gene TRBJ1-3; D uncertain. V gave up 5 bases and J gave up 0 bases, with 14 bases separating them. The CDR3 extends over 16 amino acids. Germline V gene sequence: CDR1 MNHEY, CDR2 SVGEGT. The DNA for the CDR3 is TGTGCCAGCAGTCAGTCCTACTGGAGCTCTGGAAACACCATATATTTT. As protein: CASSQSYWSSGNTIYF.

This clone came up a few times. This CDR3 is also generated by other DNA sequences in the sample. J is TRBJ1-2 and V is TRBV29-1, with 7 positions matching TRBD1. The CDR3 spans 12 residues. V shed 6 bases, J shed 3 bases, and the junction held 4 bases outside the gene matches. From germline, CDR1 is SQVTM and CDR2 ANQGSEA. The CDR3 nucleotides read TGCAGCGTGAGACAGGGTGACTATGGCTACACCTTC. Translation gives CSVRQGDYGYTF.

The chain joins TRBV19 to TRBJ1-1; a weak D match, TRBD1 (5 bases). The germline CDR1 and CDR2 sequences are LNHDA and SQIVND (reference sequence). This CDR3 is 15 amino acids long. Between the trimmed V and J ends, which lost 0 bases and 4 bases, there was a span of 12 bases. In DNA form, the CDR3 reads TGTGCCAGTAGTATAGAGTTCCGGGACTCCACTGAAGCTTTCTTT. It codes for CASSIEFRDSTEAFF.

V usage is TRBV28 and J usage is TRBJ1-6, with 8 bases fitting TRBD1. This CDR3 is 14 amino acids long. J gave up 9 bases and V 6 bases, and 7 bases lay outside the gene matches. CDR1 is MDHEN, CDR2 SYDVKM, per germline. The CDR3 protein is CASSLQGVGSPLHF. CDR3 in DNA: TGTGCCAGCAGCTTACAGGGGGTGGGTTCACCCCTCCACTTT.

This chain links TRBV11-2 with TRBJ2-7; 9 bases agree with TRBD2. This CDR3 contains 13 residues. After removal of 5 bases from V and 4 bases from J, the junction contained 3 bases not matched to a gene. Germline V gives CDR1 SGHAT, CDR2 FQNNGV. The CDR3 spells CASSRGLAYEQYF. The DNA for the CDR3 is TGTGCCAGCAGCCGGGGACTAGCATACGAGCAGTACTTC.